Listed here are 21 T cell receptor beta chains from one sample, sequenced in a study of Graves' ophthalmopathy and Graves' hyperthyroidism. Amplified material comprised TCR beta CDR3 regions derived from RNA transcripts. HTBI-primed first-round RT-PCR preceded second-round multiplex PCR. TCRdb reanalysed the multiplex PCR reads using MiXCR and keeps one entry per CDR3 protein. The sample holds a few hundred thousand distinct CDR3 sequences, about 17% seen once. Sequenced: peripheral blood. These TCRs come from a woman aged 18 to 35 with Graves' ophthalmopathy.

This clonotype was counted at least ten times. This chain links TRBV28 with TRBJ1-2, with unresolved D. Looked up from germline, CDR1 is MDHEN and CDR2 is SYDVKM. The CDR3 contains 12 residues. DNA for the CDR3: TGTGGGAGCCGGGGTGGAGGCTATGGCTACACCTTC. Protein: CGSRGGGYGYTF.

This clonotype came up a few times. The rearrangement joins TRBV27 to TRBJ2-7, with D perhaps TRBD1 or TRBD2 (5 bases each). CDR3 length: 15 amino acids. Deletions cut 5 bases from V and 2 bases from J, with 16 bases between. The germline V gene encodes CDR1 MNHEY and CDR2 SMNVEV (reference sequence). The CDR3 loop reads CASSGIRDGPYEQYF. The CDR3 DNA follows: TGTGCCAGCAGTGGGATCCGGGACGGCCCCTACGAGCAGTACTTC.

The V and J genes are TRBV12-3 or TRBV12-4 and TRBJ1-2, with D unresolved. Trimming removed 3 bases at V and 4 bases at J, with 12 bases between. The CDR3 is 14 residues long. In DNA, the CDR3 is TGTGCCAGCAGTTTCTCTAGGGATGCCTATGGCTACACCTTC. This codes for CASSFSRDAYGYTF.

This clonotype was counted at least ten times. The rearrangement links TRBV30 to TRBJ1-1, with no clear D. The length of the CDR3 is 12 residues. The germline V gene encodes CDR1 GTSNPN and CDR2 SVGIG (reference sequence). V lost 2 bases and J 1 base, leaving 5 bases between the germline ends. For the CDR3, the DNA is TGTGCCTGGAGTACGGAGAACACTGAAGCTTTCTTT. Translation: CAWSTENTEAFF.

This chain connects TRBV28 to TRBJ2-5; D uncertain. Germline loops: CDR1 MDHEN, CDR2 SYDVKM. V was cut by 3 bases and J by 2 bases, with 13 bases left in between. The CDR3 is 15 residues long. CDR3 protein: CASSLRQTPQETQYF. CDR3 nucleotide sequence: TGTGCCAGCAGTTTGCGGCAAACCCCTCAAGAGACCCAGTACTTC.

This clonotype appeared many times. The J gene is TRBJ1-1, the V gene TRBV7-2, with TRBD1 as a possible D gene (6 bases). Trimming pared 2 bases from V and 4 bases from J, leaving 17 bases between. The CDR3 spans 16 residues. Per the germline V gene, CDR1 is SGHTA and CDR2 is FQGNSA. The CDR3 region has the DNA TGTGCCAGCAGCTTATGGGGAGGGGGTTCAGGCACTGAAGCTTTCTTT. Translating it yields CASSLWGGGSGTEAFF. The full variable domain, its missing parts supplied by reference TRBV7-2 and TRBJ1-1, is GAGVSQSPSNKVTEKGKDVELRCDPISGHTALYWYRQSLGQGLEFLIYFQGNSAPDKSGLPSDRFSAERTGGSVSTLTIQRTQQEDSAVYLCASSLWGGGSGTEAFFGQGTRLTVV.

This clonotype showed up many times. The V call is TRBV30, the J call TRBJ1-5; TRBD1 might be the D (5 bases). V lost 3 bases and J lost 1, with 7 bases in between. This CDR3 is 13 amino acids long. Germline lookup yields CDR1 GTSNPN and CDR2 SVGIG (reference sequence). CDR3 DNA: TGTGCCTGGAGGGGGGGGAGCAATCAGCCCCAGCATTTT. Translation gives CAWRGGSNQPQHF.

This clonotype came up many times. The V call is TRBV27, the J call TRBJ1-6, with no clear D. The CDR3 spans 15 residues. The V gene lost 5 bases and the J gene lost 9 bases, with 17 bases spanning the gap. Per germline, CDR1 MNHEY and CDR2 SMNVEV (reference sequence). The CDR3 coding sequence is TGTGCCAGCAGTCTACTAGGCACCGTGGTTTCACCCCTCCACTTT. It is translated as CASSLLGTVVSPLHF.

This clonotype was observed at least ten times. The rearrangement links TRBV4-1 to TRBJ2-5; D may be TRBD2 (6 bases). This CDR3 contains 15 residues. With 0 bases removed from V and 1 base from J, the gap between germline ends came to 9 bases. Germline CDR1 reads MGHRA; CDR2 reads YSYEKL. CDR3 sequence: CASSQEEAGQETQYF. The CDR3 coding sequence is TGCGCCAGCAGCCAAGAAGAAGCGGGCCAAGAGACCCAGTACTTC.

There are many counts of this clonotype. J is TRBJ2-5 and V is TRBV6-2 or TRBV6-3, with D tentatively TRBD2 (6 bases). V shed 5 bases and J shed 1 base, with 11 bases lying between them. Per the germline V gene, CDR1 is MNHEY and CDR2 is SVGEGT. The CDR3 has 14 residues. CDR3 nucleotides: TGTGCCAGCAGTCCGGGGGTCGTCCAAGAGACCCAGTACTTC. Encoded protein: CASSPGVVQETQYF.

This clonotype was counted once. CDR3 in amino acids: CASSHLDRQETQYF. In DNA form, the CDR3 reads TGTGCCAGCAGTCACTTAGACAGGCAAGAGACCCAGTACTTC. The chain joins TRBV12-3 or TRBV12-4 to TRBJ2-5; TRBD1 might be the D (6 bases). The CDR3 is 14 amino acids. The V gene lost 5 bases and the J gene lost 2 bases, with 12 bases spanning the gap.

This clonotype was detected ten times or more. The chain links TRBV7-8 to TRBJ2-7; TRBD1 aligns across 7 bases. V was pared by 10 bases and J by 1 base, with 4 bases of the junction left unmatched. In germline, CDR1 is SGHVS, CDR2 FQNEAQ. This CDR3 comprises 12 residues. CDR3 loop: CAIETGSYEQYF. CDR3 nucleotide sequence: TGTGCCATAGAGACAGGGTCCTACGAGCAGTACTTC. Full variable domain (outside the CDR3, taken from reference TRBV7-8 and TRBJ2-7): GAGVSQSPRYKVAKRGQDVALRCDPISGHVSLFWYQQALGQGPEFLTYFQNEAQLDKSGLPSDRFFAERPEGSVSTLKIQRTQQEDSAVYLCAIETGSYEQYFGPGTRLTVT.

This clonotype occurred many times. The chain uses TRBV4-3 and TRBJ2-6, with TRBD1 identical over 9 bases. The germline CDR1 and CDR2 sequences are LGHNA and YSLEER. The CDR3 sequence is 18 residues long. With 3 bases clipped from V and 0 bases from J, the junction kept 6 bases outside the gene matches. CDR3 nucleotides: TGCGCCAGCAGCCAGGCCGGACAGGGGCCCTCTGGGGCCAACGTCCTGACTTTC. Translating gives CASSQAGQGPSGANVLTF.

This clonotype was counted ten times or more. The chain recombines TRBV6-1 with TRBJ2-5, with a tentative D call TRBD2 (5 bases). The V and J ends lost 10 bases and 5 bases respectively, with 8 bases between them. Germline values: CDR1 MNHNS, CDR2 SASEGT. There are 10 residues in the CDR3. This chain's CDR3 is CATGWETQYF. The CDR3 region has the DNA TGTGCCACGGGGTGGGAGACCCAGTACTTC.

This chain uses TRBV6-1 with TRBJ1-2; D uncertain. This CDR3 region has 15 residues. CDR1 and CDR2 from the germline V gene are MNHNS and SASEGT. Trimming cost V 5 bases and J 0 bases, with 13 bases left between them. Written as DNA, the CDR3 is TGTGCCAGCAGTCCCGCCGTGGGTTCTAACTATGGCTACACCTTC. Translated, it gives CASSPAVGSNYGYTF.

There are a few counts of this clonotype. The chain joins TRBV6-5 to TRBJ2-5; tentative D call: TRBD2 (5 bases). Trimming stripped 3 bases from V and 5 bases from J, with 16 bases between. CDR3 length equals 15 residues. The germline gives CDR1 MNHEY, CDR2 SVGAGI. In DNA form, the CDR3 reads TGTGCCAGCAGTTATATTTCGGGGAATGGTGAGACCCAGTACTTC. Its protein product is CASSYISGNGETQYF.

This clonotype was counted ten times or more. This rearrangement joins TRBV4-2 to TRBJ1-1; D gene uncertain. The CDR3 loop spans 13 amino acids. CDR1 and CDR2 (germline): LGHNA, YNFKEQ. Trimming took 0 bases from V and 6 from J, leaving 8 bases between them. The CDR3 region has the DNA TGTGCCAGCAGCCAAGAGATGCGTTCTGAAGCTTTCTTT. Protein sequence: CASSQEMRSEAFF.

This clonotype was seen many times. This chain joins TRBV30 and TRBJ1-1; possibly TRBD1 for D (6 bases). There are 14 residues in the CDR3. V shed 0 bases and J shed 7 bases, with 15 bases lying between them. In germline, CDR1 is GTSNPN, CDR2 SVGIG (reference sequence). CDR3 in amino acids: CAWSVEEGGFEAFF. In DNA, the CDR3 is TGTGCCTGGAGTGTAGAGGAGGGGGGTTTTGAAGCTTTCTTT.

This clonotype was picked up many times. The rearrangement joins TRBV5-1 to TRBJ2-5; D not resolved. V was cut by 0 bases and J by 5 bases, with 14 bases left in between. Germline V gene lookup returns CDR1 SGHRS and CDR2 YFSETQ. This CDR3 spans 15 amino acids. Here the CDR3 reads CASSLAWGAGETQYF. DNA for the CDR3: TGCGCCAGCAGCTTGGCGTGGGGTGCCGGGGAGACCCAGTACTTC.

Many counts were recorded for this clonotype. V and J are TRBV6-1 and TRBJ2-7; TRBD1 aligns across 9 bases. V shed 5 bases, J shed 3 bases, and the junction held 8 bases outside the gene matches. Germline lookup yields CDR1 MNHNS and CDR2 SASEGT. This CDR3 spans 15 amino acids. The CDR3 DNA reads as TGTGCCAGCAGTCAAGGGACAGGGACTTACTACGAGCAGTACTTC. This translates into CASSQGTGTYYEQYF.

This clonotype was seen many times. The DNA of the CDR3 is TGTGCCAGCAGTTTATTCGAGGGAGGGCCTGTAGAGACCCAGTACTTC. As protein: CASSLFEGGPVETQYF. This chain uses TRBV28 with TRBJ2-5; 7 bases fit TRBD2. Trimming removed 1 base from V and 4 bases from J; junction bases left unmatched: 9. Per the germline V gene, CDR1 is MDHEN and CDR2 is SYDVKM. The CDR3 runs to 16 residues. Full variable domain (rest looked up from reference TRBV28 and TRBJ2-5): DVKVTQSSRYLVKRTGEKVFLECVQDMDHENMFWYRQDPGLGLRLIYFSYDVKMKEKGDIPEGYSVSREKKERFSLILESASTNQTSMYLCASSLFEGGPVETQYFGPGTRLLVL.